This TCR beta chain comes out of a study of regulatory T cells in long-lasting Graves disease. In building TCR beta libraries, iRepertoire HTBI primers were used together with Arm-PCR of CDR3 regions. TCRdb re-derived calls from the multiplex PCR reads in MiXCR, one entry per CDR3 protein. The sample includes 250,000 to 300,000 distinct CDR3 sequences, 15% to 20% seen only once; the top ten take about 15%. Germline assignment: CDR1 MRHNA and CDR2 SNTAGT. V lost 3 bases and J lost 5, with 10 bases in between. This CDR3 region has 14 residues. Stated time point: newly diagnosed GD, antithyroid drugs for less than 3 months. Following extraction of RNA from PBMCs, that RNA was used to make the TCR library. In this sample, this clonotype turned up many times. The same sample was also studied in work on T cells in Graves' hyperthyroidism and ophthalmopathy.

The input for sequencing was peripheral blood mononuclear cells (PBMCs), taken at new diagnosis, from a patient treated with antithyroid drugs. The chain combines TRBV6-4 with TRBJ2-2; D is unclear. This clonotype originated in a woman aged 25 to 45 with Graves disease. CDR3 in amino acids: CASSEKVETGELFF. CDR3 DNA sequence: TGTGCCAGCAGTGAAAAGGTTGAAACCGGGGAGCTGTTTTTT.